The rows below give T cell receptor beta chains drawn from one sample of a study of STAT5B mutations in CD4+ large granular lymphocyte leukemia. Sequenced by immunoSEQ multiplex PCR; TCRdb stores in-frame clones only, minus some. The table includes tens of thousands of clones, about 80% detected once. The sequenced sample was CD4+ T cells from blood buffy coats. The receptors shown here come from a human donor in good health. The CDR3 runs from the conserved cysteine through the conserved F or W. D genes are given only for firm matches. Expanded clones are given a class, and other clones once, few, many or no size at all.

v_gene	abundance	d_gene	j_gene	CDR3aa	CDR3nt
TRBV18	NA	NA	TRBJ2-3	CASSPPAGSSSTDTQYF	TGTGCCAGCTCACCACCGGCGGGCAGTTCTAGCACAGATACGCAGTATTTT
TRBV25-1	few	NA	TRBJ2-4	CASSEDRVYPKNIQYF	TGTGCCAGCAGTGAGGACCGGGTTTACCCCAAAAACATTCAGTACTTC
TRBV11-3	NA	NA	TRBJ2-2	CASHSGGAAGELFF	TGTGCCAGCCATTCTGGGGGCGCCGCCGGGGAGCTGTTTTTT
TRBV6-5	NA	NA	TRBJ2-1	CASSRQFSYNEQFF	TGTGCCAGCAGTCGACAGTTCTCCTACAATGAGCAGTTCTTC
TRBV19	NA	NA	TRBJ2-7	CATRPVEGEQYF	TGTGCCACCAGACCGGTTGAAGGCGAGCAGTACTTC
TRBV2	NA	NA	TRBJ2-3	CASSVSQDTQYF	TGTGCCAGCAGTGTCTCGCAAGATACGCAGTATTTT
TRBV5-1	NA	NA	TRBJ2-3	CASSSGKMGSADTQYF	TGCGCCAGCAGCTCGGGCAAAATGGGTTCTGCAGATACGCAGTATTTT
TRBV5-6	NA	TRBD2	TRBJ2-3	CASRRGNTQYF	TGTGCCAGCAGGCGGGGGAATACGCAGTATTTT
TRBV7-9	few	NA	TRBJ1-1	CASSLLTNTEAFF	TGTGCCAGCAGCTTATTAACCAACACTGAAGCTTTCTTT
TRBV4-3	NA	TRBD2	TRBJ2-1	CASSHPKSGTNNEQFF	TGCGCCAGCAGCCACCCAAAATCCGGGACTAACAATGAGCAGTTCTTC
TRBV19	few	TRBD1	TRBJ1-4	CASTTGAKEKLFF	TGTGCCAGTACGACAGGGGCGAAAGAAAAACTGTTTTTT
TRBV5-1	NA	TRBD1	TRBJ2-7	CASSVGTGGAAYEQYF	TGCGCCAGCAGCGTAGGTACAGGGGGCGCAGCCTACGAGCAGTACTTC
TRBV10-1	NA	TRBD2	TRBJ2-7	CASTLNATSGGPPGCF	TGCGCCAGCACATTGAACGCGACTAGCGGGGGCCCTCCGGGTTGCTTC
TRBV4-2	NA	TRBD1	TRBJ2-2	CASSQRTRGPLNTGELFF	TGTGCCAGCAGCCAAAGGACCAGGGGGCCCTTGAACACCGGGGAGCTGTTTTTT
TRBV29-1	NA	NA	TRBJ1-2	CSALERGPGYTF	TGCAGCGCCCTCGAGCGGGGGCCGGGCTACACCTTC
TRBV19	NA	TRBD1	TRBJ1-5	CASGGQGGNQPQHF	TGTGCCAGTGGAGGACAGGGAGGCAATCAGCCCCAGCATTTT
TRBV14	NA	TRBD2	TRBJ2-7	CASSLWTSGVYEQYF	TGTGCCAGCAGCCTATGGACTAGCGGGGTCTACGAGCAGTACTTC
TRBV29-1	NA	TRBD2	TRBJ2-4	CSVEDWGTTKNIQYF	TGCAGCGTTGAAGATTGGGGGACTACCAAAAACATTCAGTACTTC
TRBV7-2	NA	TRBD2	TRBJ2-5	CASRAPPSGQETQYF	TGTGCCAGCAGGGCCCCACCTAGCGGACAAGAGACCCAGTACTTC
TRBV18	NA	NA	TRBJ1-2	CASSPGEGRYGYTF	TGTGCCAGCTCACCTGGTGAGGGAAGGTATGGCTACACCTTC
TRBV6-1	NA	TRBD1	TRBJ1-5	CASSLRQGVNQPQHF	TGTGCCAGCAGCCTGAGACAGGGTGTCAATCAGCCCCAGCATTTT
TRBV4-1	few	NA	TRBJ1-2	CASSQGVGRAYGYTF	TGCGCCAGCAGCCAAGGTGTCGGCAGGGCCTATGGCTACACCTTC
TRBV7-3	NA	TRBD2	TRBJ2-2	CASSPTGLAGTGELFF	TGTGCCAGCAGCCCGACGGGACTAGCGGGTACCGGGGAGCTGTTTTTT
TRBV7-9	NA	TRBD2	TRBJ2-3	CASSFGLAGTDTQYF	TGTGCCAGCAGCTTCGGCCTAGCGGGAACTGATACGCAGTATTTT
TRBV7-2	NA	TRBD2	TRBJ2-5	CASSFTSGGETQYF	TGTGCCAGCAGCTTTACTAGCGGGGGCGAAACCCAGTACTTC
TRBV7-8	NA	TRBD2	TRBJ2-3	CASSPLAGGVNTQYF	TGTGCCAGCAGCCCCCTAGCGGGGGGTGTAAATACGCAGTATTTT
TRBV27	NA	NA	TRBJ1-3	CASSTSGGPGNTIYF	TGTGCCAGCAGTACCTCGGGGGGGCCTGGAAACACCATATATTTT
TRBV7-9	NA	TRBD2	TRBJ2-2	CASSLASSGSTANTGELFF	TGTGCCAGCAGCTTAGCGTCCAGCGGGAGCACCGCGAACACCGGGGAGCTGTTTTTT
TRBV5-1	few	TRBD2	TRBJ2-5	CASSSGTSGKETQYF	TGCGCCAGCAGCTCCGGGACTAGCGGGAAGGAGACCCAGTACTTC
TRBV5-5	NA	NA	TRBJ2-2	CASSIQGHTGELFF	TGTGCCAGCAGCATCCAGGGGCACACCGGGGAGCTGTTTTTT
TRBV28	NA	TRBD1	TRBJ2-5	CASRQTGGGIETQYF	TGTGCCAGCAGGCAGACAGGGGGCGGAATAGAGACCCAGTACTTC
TRBV7-9	NA	TRBD1	TRBJ2-7	CASSPTGVYDEQYF	TGTGCCAGCAGCCCGACAGGGGTGTATGACGAGCAGTACTTC
TRBV1	NA	NA	TRBJ2-5	CTSSQDQRDRQKETQYF	TGCACCAGCAGCCAAGATCAGCGGGACAGACAAAAAGAGACCCAGTACTTC
TRBV6-5	few	NA	TRBJ1-2	CASTRGGDAGYTF	TGTGCCAGCACTCGAGGAGGGGACGCTGGCTACACCTTC
TRBV28	NA	TRBD1	TRBJ1-2	CASRTGEGAYGYTF	TGTGCCAGCAGAACCGGGGAGGGGGCCTATGGCTACACCTTC
TRBV5-1	once	NA	TRBJ1-2	CASSLEGRANGYTF	TGCGCCAGCAGCTTGGAGGGCAGGGCGAATGGCTACACCTTC
TRBV5-6	NA	NA	TRBJ1-5	CASSLFSGGNQPQHF	TGTGCCAGCAGCTTGTTTTCCGGGGGCAATCAGCCCCAGCATTTT
TRBV27	NA	TRBD2	TRBJ2-7	CASSRGLAAYEQYF	TGTGCCAGCAGCCGGGGACTAGCGGCCTACGAGCAGTACTTC
TRBV4-1	NA	NA	TRBJ2-3	CASSQDRLVSTDTQYF	TGCGCCAGCAGCCAAGATCGTTTAGTGAGCACAGATACGCAGTATTTT
TRBV5-1	NA	TRBD1	TRBJ2-2	CASSLGGGRGRTGELFF	TGCGCCAGCAGCTTAGGTGGAGGCAGGGGGCGCACCGGGGAGCTGTTTTTT
TRBV29-1	NA	NA	TRBJ2-5	CSVAASRETQYF	TGCAGCGTTGCAGCGAGCCGCGAGACCCAGTACTTC
TRBV6-6	NA	NA	TRBJ1-4	CASRDRVSNEKLFF	TGTGCCAGCCGAGACCGCGTGTCTAATGAAAAACTGTTTTTT
TRBV6-5	NA	NA	TRBJ1-1	CASSRTGITEAFF	TGTGCCAGCAGTCGGACGGGTATCACTGAAGCTTTCTTT
TRBV11-1	NA	TRBD1	TRBJ2-5	CASSLIRDRDNRAQYF	TGTGCCAGCAGCCTAATCCGGGACAGGGATAACCGGGCCCAGTACTTC
TRBV4-1	NA	TRBD2	TRBJ2-1	CASSQGPSGSPNEQFF	TGCGCCAGCAGCCAAGGGCCCAGCGGGAGCCCCAATGAGCAGTTCTTC
TRBV5-8	NA	NA	TRBJ2-7	CASSLWQGGNEQYF	TGTGCCAGCAGCTTGTGGCAGGGTGGAAACGAGCAGTACTTC
TRBV5-6	NA	NA	TRBJ1-6	CASSPGAARENSPLHF	TGTGCCAGCAGCCCCGGCGCGGCGCGGGAAAATTCACCCCTCCACTTT
TRBV9	NA	NA	TRBJ2-7	CASSVDPAGSYEQYF	TGTGCCAGCAGCGTAGATCCCGCGGGAAGCTACGAGCAGTACTTC
TRBV5-1	few	NA	TRBJ2-6	CASSPGGANVLTF	TGCGCCAGCAGCCCCGGCGGGGCCAACGTCCTGACTTTC
TRBV11-2	NA	TRBD2	TRBJ2-2	CASSLPPGLGFTGELFF	TGTGCCAGCAGCCTGCCCCCGGGACTAGGGTTCACCGGGGAGCTGTTTTTT
TRBV6-4	NA	NA	TRBJ2-3	CASSEGSGLGNPQYF	TGTGCCAGCAGTGAAGGGTCGGGGCTTGGGAACCCGCAGTATTTT
TRBV27	NA	NA	TRBJ2-6	CASSLSGNPSGANVLTF	TGTGCCAGCAGTTTATCAGGAAACCCCTCTGGGGCCAACGTCCTGACTTTC
TRBV5-6	NA	NA	TRBJ2-1	CASSLAPGPYNEQFF	TGTGCCAGCAGCTTGGCCCCAGGACCCTACAATGAGCAGTTCTTC
TRBV30	few	NA	TRBJ1-1	CAWTRGFPAEAFF	TGTGCCTGGACAAGGGGCTTCCCCGCTGAAGCTTTCTTT
TRBV2	NA	TRBD2	TRBJ2-3	CASSGSGVITDTQYF	TGTGCCAGCAGTGGTAGCGGGGTGATCACAGATACGCAGTATTTT
TRBV29-1	few	TRBD1	TRBJ1-2	CSVEGGTGGFGYTF	TGCAGCGTTGAAGGGGGGACAGGGGGCTTTGGATACACCTTC
TRBV5-1	NA	NA	TRBJ2-5	CASSPAVGLWETQYF	TGCGCCAGCAGCCCGGCGGTCGGGTTATGGGAGACCCAGTACTTC
TRBV2	NA	NA	TRBJ1-2	CASSEQVANYGYTF	TGTGCCAGCAGTGAGCAGGTAGCTAACTATGGCTACACCTTC
TRBV6-5	NA	NA	TRBJ1-2	CASSPGSHSGYTF	TGTGCCAGCAGCCCCGGGTCCCATAGCGGCTACACCTTC